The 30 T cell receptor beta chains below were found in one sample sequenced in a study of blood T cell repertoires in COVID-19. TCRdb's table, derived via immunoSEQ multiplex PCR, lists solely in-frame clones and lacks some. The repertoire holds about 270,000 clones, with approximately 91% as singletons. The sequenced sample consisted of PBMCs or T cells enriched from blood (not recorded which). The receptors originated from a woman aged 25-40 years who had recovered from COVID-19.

The CDR3 reads CASSLLWAQGVKNYGYTF. CDR3 DNA sequence: TGTGCCAGCAGTTTACTTTGGGCCCAGGGGGTTAAAAACTATGGCTACACCTTC. The chain links TRBV28 to TRBJ1-2; 7 bases map to TRBD1. Germline CDR1 MDHEN, CDR2 SYDVKM. The CDR3 is made up of 18 amino acids. V trimming: 2 bases; J trimming: 2 bases; junction bases outside the gene matches: 14.

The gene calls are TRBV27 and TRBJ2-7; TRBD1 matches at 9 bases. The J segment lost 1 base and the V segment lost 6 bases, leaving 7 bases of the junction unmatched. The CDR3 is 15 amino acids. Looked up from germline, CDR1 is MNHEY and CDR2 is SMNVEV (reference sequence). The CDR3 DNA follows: TGTGCCAGCAGATCAAGGGGGACAGGGTCCTACGAGCAGTACTTC. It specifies CASRSRGTGSYEQYF.

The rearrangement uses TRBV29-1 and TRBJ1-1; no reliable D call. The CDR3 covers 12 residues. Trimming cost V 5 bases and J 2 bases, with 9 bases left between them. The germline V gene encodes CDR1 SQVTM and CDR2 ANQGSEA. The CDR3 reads CSVTFPNTEAFF. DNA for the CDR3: TGCAGCGTTACTTTTCCAAACACTGAAGCTTTCTTT.

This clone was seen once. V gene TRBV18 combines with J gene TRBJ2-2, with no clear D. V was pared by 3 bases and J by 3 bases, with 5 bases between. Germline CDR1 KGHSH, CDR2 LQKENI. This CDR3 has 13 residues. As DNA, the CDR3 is TGTGCCAGCTCACCCGGTTACACCGGGGAGCTGTTTTTT. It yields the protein CASSPGYTGELFF.

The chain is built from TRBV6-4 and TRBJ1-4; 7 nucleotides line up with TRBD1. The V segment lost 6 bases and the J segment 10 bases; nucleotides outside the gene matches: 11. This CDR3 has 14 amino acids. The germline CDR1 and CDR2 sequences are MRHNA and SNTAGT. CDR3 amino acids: CASSPGQSSGKLFF. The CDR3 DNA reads TGTGCCAGCAGCCCGGGACAGTCGTCAGGAAAACTGTTTTTT.

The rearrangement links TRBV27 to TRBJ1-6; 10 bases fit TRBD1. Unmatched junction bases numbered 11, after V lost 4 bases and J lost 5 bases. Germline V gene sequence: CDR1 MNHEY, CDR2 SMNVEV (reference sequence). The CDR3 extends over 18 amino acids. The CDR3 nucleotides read TGTGCCAGCAGTTCTACTCTATGGACAGGGGGGAATAATTCACCCCTCCACTTT. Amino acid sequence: CASSSTLWTGGNNSPLHF.

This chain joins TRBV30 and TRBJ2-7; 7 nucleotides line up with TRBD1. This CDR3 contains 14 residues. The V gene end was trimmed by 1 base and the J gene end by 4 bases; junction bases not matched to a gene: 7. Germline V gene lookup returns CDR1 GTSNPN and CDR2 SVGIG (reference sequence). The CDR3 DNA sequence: TGTGCCTGGAGTGGACTCAGGGGGTTGTACGAGCAGTACTTC. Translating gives CAWSGLRGLYEQYF.

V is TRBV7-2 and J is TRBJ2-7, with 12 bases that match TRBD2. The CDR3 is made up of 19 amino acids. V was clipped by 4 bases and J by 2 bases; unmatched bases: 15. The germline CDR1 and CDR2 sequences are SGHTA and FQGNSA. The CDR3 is CASSSLPTSGGPSTYEQYF. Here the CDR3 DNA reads TGTGCCAGCAGCTCGCTACCTACTAGCGGGGGGCCTTCCACCTACGAGCAGTACTTC.

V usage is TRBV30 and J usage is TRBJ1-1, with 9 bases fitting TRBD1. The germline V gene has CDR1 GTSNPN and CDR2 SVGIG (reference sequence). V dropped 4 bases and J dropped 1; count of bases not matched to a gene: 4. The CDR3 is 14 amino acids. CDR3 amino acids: CAWTGQGSNTEAFF. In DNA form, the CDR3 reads TGTGCCTGGACCGGACAGGGGTCGAACACTGAAGCTTTCTTT.

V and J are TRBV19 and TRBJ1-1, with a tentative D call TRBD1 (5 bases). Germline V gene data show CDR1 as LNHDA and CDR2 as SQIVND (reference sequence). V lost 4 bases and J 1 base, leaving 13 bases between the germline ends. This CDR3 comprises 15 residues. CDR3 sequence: CASSTRTSPNTEAFF. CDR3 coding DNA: TGTGCCAGTAGTACCCGGACAAGCCCGAACACTGAAGCTTTCTTT.

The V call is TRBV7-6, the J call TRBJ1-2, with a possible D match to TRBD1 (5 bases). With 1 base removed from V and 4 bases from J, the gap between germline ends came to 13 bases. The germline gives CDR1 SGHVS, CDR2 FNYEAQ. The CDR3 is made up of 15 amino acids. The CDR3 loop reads CASSLEEGAPYGYTF. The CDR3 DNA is TGTGCCAGCAGCTTAGAAGAAGGGGCCCCCTATGGCTACACCTTC.

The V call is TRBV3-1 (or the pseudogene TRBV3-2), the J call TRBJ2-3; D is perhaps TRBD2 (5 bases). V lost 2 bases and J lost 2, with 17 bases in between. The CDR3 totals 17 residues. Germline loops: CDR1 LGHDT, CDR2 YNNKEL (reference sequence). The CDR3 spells CASSQIPLIAYTDTQYF. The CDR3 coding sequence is TGTGCCAGCAGCCAAATCCCCTTAATAGCGTACACAGATACGCAGTATTTT.

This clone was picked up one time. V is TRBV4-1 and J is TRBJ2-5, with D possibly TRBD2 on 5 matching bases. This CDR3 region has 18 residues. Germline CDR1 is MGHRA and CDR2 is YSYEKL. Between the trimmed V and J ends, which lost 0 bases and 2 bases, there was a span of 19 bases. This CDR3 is CASSQENPFLASQETQYF. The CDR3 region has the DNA TGCGCCAGCAGCCAAGAGAACCCTTTCCTAGCATCACAAGAGACCCAGTACTTC.

The CDR3 loop reads CASNGGIDSSYGYTF. CDR3 coding DNA: TGTGCCAGCAACGGGGGGATTGACTCTAGCTATGGCTACACCTTC. This sequence joins TRBV6-1 and TRBJ1-2; D might be TRBD1 (5 bases). Germline V lookup: CDR1 MNHNS, CDR2 SASEGT. The CDR3 length is 15 residues. Trimming removed 7 bases at V and 4 bases at J, with 19 bases between.

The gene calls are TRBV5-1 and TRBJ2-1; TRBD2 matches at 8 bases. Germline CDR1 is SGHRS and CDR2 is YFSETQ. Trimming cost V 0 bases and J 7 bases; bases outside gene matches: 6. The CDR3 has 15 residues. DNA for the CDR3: TGCGCCAGCAGCTTGGTAATAGCGGGAAAGAATGAGCAGTTCTTC. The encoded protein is CASSLVIAGKNEQFF.

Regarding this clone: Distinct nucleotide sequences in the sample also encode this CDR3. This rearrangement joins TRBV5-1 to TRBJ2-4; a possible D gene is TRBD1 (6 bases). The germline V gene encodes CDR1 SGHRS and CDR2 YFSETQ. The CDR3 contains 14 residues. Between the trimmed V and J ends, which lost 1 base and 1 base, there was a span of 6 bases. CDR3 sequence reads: CASSLTGAKNIQYF. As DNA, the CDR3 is TGCGCCAGCAGCTTGACAGGGGCCAAAAACATTCAGTACTTC. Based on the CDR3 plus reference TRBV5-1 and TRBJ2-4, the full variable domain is KAGVTQTPRYLIKTRGQQVTLSCSPISGHRSVSWYQQTPGQGLQFLFEYFSETQRNKGNFPGRFSGRQFSNSRSEMNVSTLELGDSALYLCASSLTGAKNIQYFGAGTRLSVL.

CDR3 loop: CASSLAGTGGPNTEAFF. Written as DNA, the CDR3 is TGCGCCAGCAGCTTGGCCGGCACAGGGGGCCCGAACACTGAAGCTTTCTTT. This chain links TRBV5-1 with TRBJ1-1; 9 positions match TRBD1. Germline V gene data show CDR1 as SGHRS and CDR2 as YFSETQ. V was clipped by 0 bases and J by 1 base; unmatched bases: 7. The CDR3 is 17 amino acids.

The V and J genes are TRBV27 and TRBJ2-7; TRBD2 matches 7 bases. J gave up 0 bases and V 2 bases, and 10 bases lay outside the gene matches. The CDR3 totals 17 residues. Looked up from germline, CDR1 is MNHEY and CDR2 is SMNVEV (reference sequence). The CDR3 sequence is CASSLRSGGRGSYEQYF. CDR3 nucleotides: TGTGCCAGCAGTTTACGTTCGGGCGGGAGAGGCTCCTACGAGCAGTACTTC.

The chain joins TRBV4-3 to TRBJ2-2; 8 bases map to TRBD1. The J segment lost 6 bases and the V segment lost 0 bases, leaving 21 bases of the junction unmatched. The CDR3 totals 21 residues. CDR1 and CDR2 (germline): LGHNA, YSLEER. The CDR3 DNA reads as TGCGCCAGCAGCCAAGATTTCCGGCCGGCAGGGGGCTTCGGAACACCCGGGGAGCTGTTTTTT. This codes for CASSQDFRPAGGFGTPGELFF.

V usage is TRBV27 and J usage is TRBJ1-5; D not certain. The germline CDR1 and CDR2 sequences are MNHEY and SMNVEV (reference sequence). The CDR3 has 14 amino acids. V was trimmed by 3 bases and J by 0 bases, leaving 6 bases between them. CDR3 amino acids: CASSFGYSNQPQHF. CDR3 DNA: TGTGCCAGCAGTTTCGGTTATAGCAATCAGCCCCAGCATTTT.

The CDR3 coding sequence is TGTGCCAGCAGTTTTGCTGGGGGGGCAGATACGCAGTATTTT. This translates into CASSFAGGADTQYF. This rearrangement joins TRBV6-4 to TRBJ2-3, with TRBD2 matching over 7 bases. Germline values: CDR1 MRHNA, CDR2 SNTAGT. The CDR3 spans 14 residues. Germline trimming cut 5 bases from V and 4 bases from J; bases unmatched to any gene: 6.

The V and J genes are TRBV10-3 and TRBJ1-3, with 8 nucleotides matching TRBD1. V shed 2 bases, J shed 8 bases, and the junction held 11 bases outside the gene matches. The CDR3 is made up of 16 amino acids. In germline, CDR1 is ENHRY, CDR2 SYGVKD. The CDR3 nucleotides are TGTGCCATCAGTGAGGGTGGGGCAGGGGGCAGGCACACCATATATTTT. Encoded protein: CAISEGGAGGRHTIYF.

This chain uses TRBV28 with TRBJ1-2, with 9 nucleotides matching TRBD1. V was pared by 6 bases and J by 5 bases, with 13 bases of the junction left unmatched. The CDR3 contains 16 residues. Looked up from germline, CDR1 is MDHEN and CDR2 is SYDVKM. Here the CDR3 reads CASSSPDRGPWYGYTF. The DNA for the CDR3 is TGTGCCAGCAGCTCACCGGACAGGGGCCCTTGGTATGGCTACACCTTC.

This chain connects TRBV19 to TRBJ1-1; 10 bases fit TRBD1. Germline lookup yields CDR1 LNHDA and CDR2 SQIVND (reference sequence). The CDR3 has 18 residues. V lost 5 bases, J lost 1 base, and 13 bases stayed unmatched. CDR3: CASSFDRDRGIKNTEAFF. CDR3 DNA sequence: TGTGCCAGTAGTTTTGACCGGGACAGGGGTATTAAGAACACTGAAGCTTTCTTT.

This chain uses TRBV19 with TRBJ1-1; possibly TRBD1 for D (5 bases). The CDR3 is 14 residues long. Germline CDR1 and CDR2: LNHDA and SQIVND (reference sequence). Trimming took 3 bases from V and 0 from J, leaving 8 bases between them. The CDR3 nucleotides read TGTGCCAGTAGTATCCAGGGATTGAACACTGAAGCTTTCTTT. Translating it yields CASSIQGLNTEAFF.

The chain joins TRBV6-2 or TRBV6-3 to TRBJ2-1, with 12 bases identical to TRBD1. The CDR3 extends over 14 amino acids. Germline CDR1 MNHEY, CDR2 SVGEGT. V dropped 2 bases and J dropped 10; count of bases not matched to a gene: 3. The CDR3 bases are TGTGCCAGCAGTTACGGGACAGGGGGCGGCGAGCAGTTCTTC. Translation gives CASSYGTGGGEQFF.

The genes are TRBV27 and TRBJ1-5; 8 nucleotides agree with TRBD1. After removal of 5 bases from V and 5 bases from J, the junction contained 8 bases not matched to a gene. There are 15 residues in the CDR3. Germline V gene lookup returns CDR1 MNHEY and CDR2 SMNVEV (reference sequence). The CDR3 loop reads CASSQGDRLYQPQHF. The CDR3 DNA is TGTGCCAGCAGTCAGGGGGACAGGCTATATCAGCCCCAGCATTTT.

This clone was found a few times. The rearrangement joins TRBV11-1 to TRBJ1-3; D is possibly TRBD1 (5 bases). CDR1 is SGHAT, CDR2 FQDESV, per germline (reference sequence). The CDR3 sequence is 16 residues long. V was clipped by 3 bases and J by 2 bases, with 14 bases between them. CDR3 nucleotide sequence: TGTGCCAGCAGCTTCAAGACAGCCAGTCCTGGAAACACCATATATTTT. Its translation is CASSFKTASPGNTIYF.

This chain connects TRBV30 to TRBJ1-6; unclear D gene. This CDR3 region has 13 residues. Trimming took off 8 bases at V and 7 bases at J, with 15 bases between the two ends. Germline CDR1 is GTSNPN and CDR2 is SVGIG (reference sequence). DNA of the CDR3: TGTGCCGGTTACAGCTGGCAGAATTCACCCCTCCACTTT. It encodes CAGYSWQNSPLHF.

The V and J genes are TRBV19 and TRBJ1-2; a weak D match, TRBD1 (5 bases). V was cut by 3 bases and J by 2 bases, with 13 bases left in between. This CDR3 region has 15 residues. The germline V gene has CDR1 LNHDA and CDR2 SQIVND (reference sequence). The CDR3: CASSIQWQGNYGYTF. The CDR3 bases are TGTGCCAGTAGTATTCAGTGGCAGGGAAACTATGGCTACACCTTC.